Listed below are T cell receptor beta chains from one sample, sequenced in a study of cytomegalovirus exposure and HLA in healthy donors. Repertoires were generated with immunoSEQ multiplex PCR, while TCRdb's copy carries only in-frame clones and drops some. The repertoire consists of some 170,000 clones, with around nine tenths occurring once and the leading ten covering about a tenth. Sequenced material: PBMCs. Receptors originate from a woman between 18 and 29 years old in good health and CMV-seropositive. Each CDR3 is given with its conserved first and last residue. D genes are given only for firm matches. Clone size is shown for a subset of rows, as once, few, many or a class of expanded clone.

J: TRBJ2-7
V: TRBV19
D: NA
size: NA
CDR3: CAAGWRSEQYF
DNA: TGTGCCGCAGGATGGAGGAGTGAGCAGTACTTC

J: TRBJ1-2
V: TRBV14
D: NA
size: once
CDR3: CASSQLTGGSVYGYTF
DNA: TGTGCCAGCAGCCAGTTGACAGGAGGTTCGGTCTATGGCTACACCTTC

J: TRBJ1-4
V: TRBV28
D: TRBD1
size: NA
CDR3: CASREPGGNEKLFF
DNA: TGTGCCAGCAGAGAACCAGGGGGTAATGAAAAACTGTTTTTT

J: TRBJ2-2
V: TRBV10-3
D: NA
size: NA
CDR3: CAISSTGELFF
DNA: TGTGCCATCAGTTCTACCGGGGAGCTGTTTTTT

J: TRBJ2-7
V: TRBV9
D: TRBD1
size: once
CDR3: CASSVGGTGGYEQYF
DNA: TGTGCCAGCAGCGTAGGAGGGACAGGGGGGTACGAGCAGTACTTC

J: TRBJ2-2
V: TRBV7-9
D: NA
size: NA
CDR3: CASSLGGGRNTGELFF
DNA: TGTGCCAGCAGCTTAGGGGGAGGCCGGAACACCGGGGAGCTGTTTTTT

J: TRBJ1-1
V: TRBV18
D: TRBD1
size: NA
CDR3: CASSPQQGGTEAFF
DNA: TGTGCCAGCTCACCTCAACAGGGGGGCACTGAAGCTTTCTTT

J: TRBJ2-1
V: TRBV7-9
D: NA
size: NA
CDR3: CASSFRADNEQFF
DNA: TGTGCCAGCAGCTTCAGGGCGGACAATGAGCAGTTCTTC

J: TRBJ2-7
V: TRBV18
D: NA
size: NA
CDR3: CASSPSQQISYEQYF
DNA: TGTGCCAGCTCACCTTCACAGCAGATCTCCTACGAGCAGTACTTC

J: TRBJ2-7
V: TRBV6-6
D: TRBD2
size: NA
CDR3: CASIDSGSQGEQYF
DNA: TGTGCCAGCATCGATAGCGGGAGTCAGGGAGAGCAGTACTTC

J: TRBJ2-7
V: TRBV11-2
D: TRBD2
size: few
CDR3: CASSLTSGSYEQYF
DNA: TGTGCCAGCAGCTTGACTAGCGGGTCCTACGAGCAGTACTTC

J: TRBJ2-7
V: TRBV7-2
D: NA
size: NA
CDR3: CASSLTVYEQYF
DNA: TGTGCCAGCAGCTTAACGGTCTACGAGCAGTACTTC

J: TRBJ2-7
V: TRBV11-3
D: TRBD2
size: NA
CDR3: CASSLGAGALYEQYF
DNA: TGTGCCAGCAGCTTAGGAGCGGGAGCCCTCTACGAGCAGTACTTC

J: TRBJ2-7
V: TRBV7-9
D: TRBD1
size: NA
CDR3: CASSSPGTGGLEQYF
DNA: TGTGCCAGCAGCTCCCCCGGGACAGGGGGCCTCGAGCAGTACTTC

J: TRBJ2-7
V: TRBV7-2
D: TRBD2
size: NA
CDR3: CASSPSRLASYEQYF
DNA: TGTGCCAGCAGCCCAAGTCGACTAGCGAGCTACGAGCAGTACTTC

J: TRBJ2-1
V: TRBV28
D: TRBD2
size: once
CDR3: CASSLISSGQFF
DNA: TGTGCCAGCAGTTTGATATCTAGCGGGCAGTTCTTC

J: TRBJ2-5
V: TRBV9
D: TRBD2
size: NA
CDR3: CASSSRDYQETQYF
DNA: TGTGCCAGCAGCAGCAGGGACTATCAAGAGACCCAGTACTTC

J: TRBJ2-7
V: TRBV7-2
D: TRBD1
size: NA
CDR3: CASSLGQGYSYEQYF
DNA: TGTGCCAGCAGCTTAGGACAGGGGTACTCCTACGAGCAGTACTTC

J: TRBJ2-7
V: TRBV4-3
D: TRBD2
size: NA
CDR3: CASSQRTSGYEQYF
DNA: TGCGCCAGCAGCCAAAGGACTAGCGGCTACGAGCAGTACTTC

J: TRBJ1-5
V: TRBV6-1
D: TRBD1
size: NA
CDR3: CASSARQGPNQPQHF
DNA: TGTGCCAGCAGTGCCCGACAGGGCCCCAATCAGCCCCAGCATTTT

J: TRBJ1-5
V: TRBV18
D: TRBD1
size: NA
CDR3: CASSPGTGVNQPQHF
DNA: TGTGCCAGCTCACCCGGGACAGGGGTCAATCAGCCCCAGCATTTT

J: TRBJ1-4
V: TRBV19
D: NA
size: NA
CDR3: CASSFLGATNEKLFF
DNA: TGTGCCAGTAGTTTCCTAGGAGCAACTAATGAAAAACTGTTTTTT

J: TRBJ2-1
V: TRBV7-6
D: TRBD2
size: NA
CDR3: CASSSSGRRYEQFF
DNA: TGTGCCAGCAGCTCCAGCGGGAGGAGGTATGAGCAGTTCTTC

J: TRBJ1-1
V: TRBV4-2
D: TRBD1
size: NA
CDR3: CASSQGEAGGNTEAFF
DNA: TGTGCCAGCAGCCAAGGTGAGGCAGGGGGGAACACTGAAGCTTTCTTT

J: TRBJ2-7
V: TRBV2
D: TRBD1
size: NA
CDR3: CASVADRGPRLDF
DNA: TGTGCCAGCGTGGCGGACAGGGGACCTCGGTTGGACTTC

J: TRBJ2-1
V: TRBV6-5
D: TRBD2
size: NA
CDR3: CASSFSGREQFF
DNA: TGTGCCAGCAGTTTTAGCGGGAGGGAGCAGTTCTTC

J: TRBJ2-1
V: TRBV21-1
D: NA
size: NA
CDR3: CASMLAGFNEQFF
DNA: TGTGCCAGCATGCTAGCGGGATTCAATGAGCAGTTCTTC

J: TRBJ1-1
V: TRBV4-1
D: NA
size: NA
CDR3: CASSQELSGRTEAFF
DNA: TGCGCCAGCAGCCAAGAATTATCAGGGAGGACTGAAGCTTTCTTT

J: TRBJ1-1
V: TRBV18
D: NA
size: NA
CDR3: CASSPSPSEAFF
DNA: TGTGCCAGCTCACCGAGCCCATCAGAAGCTTTCTTT

J: TRBJ2-7
V: TRBV19
D: TRBD2
size: once
CDR3: CASSGTSRGGEQYF
DNA: TGTGCCAGTAGTGGGACTAGCCGCGGGGGCGAGCAGTACTTC

J: TRBJ1-4
V: TRBV5-4
D: TRBD1
size: NA
CDR3: CASSLGQGEKLFF
DNA: TGTGCCAGCAGCTTGGGACAGGGTGAAAAACTGTTTTTT

J: TRBJ1-2
V: TRBV30
D: NA
size: NA
CDR3: CAWSRGGYGYTF
DNA: TGTGCCTGGAGCAGGGGTGGCTATGGCTACACCTTC

J: TRBJ2-7
V: TRBV4-1
D: NA
size: NA
CDR3: CASSQAPAYEQYF
DNA: TGCGCCAGCAGCCAAGCCCCAGCCTACGAGCAGTACTTC

J: TRBJ1-5
V: TRBV10-2
D: NA
size: once
CDR3: CASSESAGPQHF
DNA: TGCGCCAGCAGTGAGTCGGCAGGCCCTCAGCATTTT

J: TRBJ1-4
V: TRBV9
D: NA
size: NA
CDR3: CASSVDPTLGEKLFF
DNA: TGTGCCAGCAGCGTAGACCCAACCCTCGGTGAAAAACTGTTTTTT

J: TRBJ2-7
V: TRBV27
D: NA
size: NA
CDR3: CASSPVWDTSYEQYF
DNA: TGTGCCAGCAGTCCGGTCTGGGACACCTCCTACGAGCAGTACTTC

J: TRBJ1-5
V: TRBV18
D: NA
size: NA
CDR3: CASSPGQNQPQHF
DNA: TGTGCCAGCTCACCAGGACAGAATCAGCCCCAGCATTTT

J: TRBJ2-7
V: TRBV18
D: NA
size: NA
CDR3: CASSPPYGESSYEQYF
DNA: TGTGCCAGCTCACCACCGTACGGAGAAAGCTCCTACGAGCAGTACTTC

J: TRBJ1-3
V: TRBV4-1
D: NA
size: NA
CDR3: CASSLVDSSSGNTIYF
DNA: TGCGCCAGCAGCCTAGTGGACTCCTCCTCTGGAAACACCATATATTTT

J: TRBJ1-1
V: TRBV5-1
D: NA
size: NA
CDR3: CASSLTSPNTEAFF
DNA: TGCGCCAGCAGCTTGACCAGTCCGAACACTGAAGCTTTCTTT

J: TRBJ2-3
V: TRBV11-2
D: TRBD2
size: NA
CDR3: CASSQYPPLAGADTQYF
DNA: TGTGCCAGCAGCCAATATCCCCCGCTAGCGGGCGCAGATACGCAGTATTTT

J: TRBJ2-2
V: TRBV19
D: NA
size: NA
CDR3: CASSPEGANTGELFF
DNA: TGTGCCAGTAGCCCCGAGGGGGCGAACACCGGGGAGCTGTTTTTT

J: TRBJ1-5
V: TRBV5-6
D: NA
size: NA
CDR3: CASSFSAEGPQHF
DNA: TGTGCCAGCAGCTTTTCGGCGGAGGGGCCCCAGCATTTT

J: TRBJ2-7
V: TRBV18
D: TRBD1
size: NA
CDR3: CASSLGQGVSYEQYF
DNA: TGTGCCAGCTCACTCGGACAGGGGGTGTCCTACGAGCAGTACTTC

J: TRBJ2-7
V: TRBV28
D: TRBD2
size: NA
CDR3: CASSSGGEGSHEQYF
DNA: TGTGCCAGCAGTTCTGGAGGGGAGGGATCCCACGAGCAGTACTTC

J: TRBJ2-2
V: TRBV4-1
D: NA
size: NA
CDR3: CASSQGAGRNTGELFF
DNA: TGCGCCAGCAGCCAAGGGGCCGGAAGGAACACCGGGGAGCTGTTTTTT

J: TRBJ1-2
V: TRBV10-3
D: NA
size: few
CDR3: CATLGGVWYGYTF
DNA: TGTGCCACACTCGGGGGAGTCTGGTATGGCTACACCTTC

J: TRBJ2-5
V: TRBV9
D: TRBD2
size: NA
CDR3: CASSRTSGYQETQYF
DNA: TGTGCCAGCAGCAGGACTAGCGGGTACCAAGAGACCCAGTACTTC

J: TRBJ2-7
V: TRBV27
D: TRBD2
size: NA
CDR3: CASSKSLAGGTYEQYF
DNA: TGTGCCAGCAGCAAAAGCCTAGCGGGCGGAACCTACGAGCAGTACTTC

J: TRBJ1-1
V: TRBV18
D: NA
size: NA
CDR3: CASSPLQSVDTEAFF
DNA: TGTGCCAGCTCACCACTCCAGTCAGTCGACACTGAAGCTTTCTTT

J: TRBJ1-2
V: TRBV5-1
D: TRBD1
size: NA
CDR3: CASSLNGRGTGNYGYTF
DNA: TGCGCCAGCAGCTTGAACGGCAGGGGGACGGGGAACTATGGCTACACCTTC

J: TRBJ2-7
V: TRBV6-1
D: NA
size: NA
CDR3: CASSEMGGPYEQYF
DNA: TGTGCCAGCAGTGAGATGGGGGGGCCCTACGAGCAGTACTTC

J: TRBJ1-3
V: TRBV6-6
D: NA
size: NA
CDR3: CASSYSTGDSGNTIYF
DNA: TGTGCCAGCAGTTACTCGACCGGGGACTCTGGAAACACCATATATTTT